The 21 T cell receptor beta chains listed next were all sequenced from one sample in a study of T cells in Graves' hyperthyroidism and ophthalmopathy. The TCR beta CDR3 regions underwent amplification using RNA transcripts as the source. Initially, a first-round RT-PCR of the TCR CDR3 employed the HTBI primer set. Via MiXCR, TCRdb re-called the multiplex PCR reads, giving one row per CDR3 protein. The data hold under 550,000 distinct CDR3 sequences, with approximately 20% observed a single time. Sequencing input: blood. All receptors derive from a man aged 40-49 years with Graves' ophthalmopathy.

This clonotype has at least ten counts. The gene calls are TRBV13 and TRBJ2-7; D gene unclear. This CDR3 is 11 amino acids long. Germline assignment: CDR1 PRHDT and CDR2 FYEKMQ (reference sequence). Trimming stripped 5 bases from V and 3 bases from J, with 5 bases between. The DNA for the CDR3 is TGTGCCAGCAGCGACCGCTACGAGCAGTACTTC. Its translation: CASSDRYEQYF.

This clonotype was recorded a few times. The rearrangement links TRBV4-1 to TRBJ2-1; D gene uncertain. The CDR3 is made up of 15 amino acids. In germline, CDR1 is MGHRA, CDR2 YSYEKL. V gave up 2 bases and J gave up 0 bases, with 8 bases separating them. The CDR3 is CASSQNPSSYNEQFF. In DNA form, the CDR3 reads TGCGCCAGCAGCCAAAACCCTAGCTCCTACAATGAGCAGTTCTTC.

This chain links TRBV30 with TRBJ1-1; D not resolved. The V end was cut by 2 bases, the J end by 1 base, with 11 bases between. Germline V gene sequence: CDR1 GTSNPN, CDR2 SVGIG (reference sequence). The CDR3 spans 14 residues. Written as DNA, the CDR3 is TGTGCCTGGAGTCGTAGCTTATGGAACACTGAAGCTTTCTTT. Its translation: CAWSRSLWNTEAFF.

The chain couples TRBV19 to TRBJ2-5; weak D call: TRBD1 (5 bases). Germline V gives CDR1 LNHDA, CDR2 SQIVND (reference sequence). The ends were cut back, 3 bases at V and 4 bases at J, with 18 bases in the middle. This CDR3 contains 16 residues. The CDR3: CASSMGPGLVGETQYF. The DNA of the CDR3 is TGTGCCAGTAGTATGGGGCCAGGGTTGGTTGGAGAGACCCAGTACTTC.

This clonotype was seen a handful of times. The chain has TRBV2 and TRBJ2-2; 7 positions agree with TRBD1. This CDR3 has 18 amino acids. The germline CDR1 and CDR2 sequences are SNHLY and FYNNEI. Trimming removed 5 bases from V and 0 bases from J; junction bases left unmatched: 12. In nucleotides, the CDR3 is TGTGCCAGCAGTACCGGGACAGCCATCGATGCGAACACCGGGGAGCTGTTTTTT. It encodes CASSTGTAIDANTGELFF.

The table lists this clonotype with many counts. V is TRBV20-1 and J is TRBJ2-5; TRBD2 matches at 10 bases. J was trimmed by 4 bases and V by 6 bases; bases with no gene match: 8. Germline-derived CDR1 and CDR2 are DFQATT and SNEGSKA (reference sequence). CDR3 length: 14 amino acids. The CDR3 loop reads CSASALAGVETQYF. Here the CDR3 DNA reads TGCAGTGCCTCCGCGCTAGCGGGAGTAGAGACCCAGTACTTC.

On this clonotype itself: With a much larger clone just one base away, this may be a read error. This rearrangement joins TRBV5-1 to TRBJ1-1; 9 positions match TRBD1. Germline-derived CDR1 and CDR2 are SGHRS and YFSETQ. J was trimmed by 5 bases and V by 3 bases; bases with no gene match: 14. CDR3 length equals 17 residues. The CDR3 DNA reads as TGCGCCAGCAGCTCGGGACAGGGCCCCATTCGGATTACTGAAGCTTTCTTT. It is translated as CASSSGQGPIRITEAFF.

The V and J genes are TRBV6-1 and TRBJ2-1, with 8 positions matching TRBD2. V lost 8 bases to trimming and J lost 7 bases; unmatched junction nucleotides: 13. CDR3 length: 15 residues. The germline V gene encodes CDR1 MNHNS and CDR2 SASEGT. In DNA form, the CDR3 reads TGTGCCAGCGGCCCCCTGGCCAGCGGGAGTAATGAGCAGTTCTTC. This encodes CASGPLASGSNEQFF.

This clonotype was counted ten times or more. The chain combines TRBV20-1 with TRBJ1-1, with D unresolved. V lost 0 bases and J lost 5, with 13 bases in between. The CDR3 is 14 residues long. Germline CDR1 DFQATT, CDR2 SNEGSKA (reference sequence). The CDR3 reads CSARDRLSRTEAFF. DNA for the CDR3: TGCAGTGCTAGAGACAGGCTATCTAGGACTGAAGCTTTCTTT.

The chain uses TRBV18 and TRBJ2-1; TRBD2 agrees at 7 bases. The CDR3 covers 14 residues. Germline trimming cut 2 bases from V and 6 bases from J; bases unmatched to any gene: 4. The germline gives CDR1 KGHSH, CDR2 LQKENI. The CDR3 coding sequence is TGTGCCAGCTCACCAGGGGCTAGCGGCAATGAGCAGTTCTTC. Protein: CASSPGASGNEQFF. The full variable domain, its missing parts supplied by reference TRBV18 and TRBJ2-1, is NAGVMQNPRHLVRRRGQEARLRCSPMKGHSHVYWYRQLPEEGLKFMVYLQKENIIDESGMPKERFSAEFPKEGPSILRIQQVVRGDSAAYFCASSPGASGNEQFFGPGTRLTVL.

J is TRBJ2-1 and V is TRBV6-1, with 7 bases that match TRBD2. J gave up 1 base and V 7 bases, and 4 bases lay outside the gene matches. The germline V gene has CDR1 MNHNS and CDR2 SASEGT. This CDR3 spans 14 amino acids. DNA for the CDR3: TGTGCCAGCACGCGGGAGAGGTCCTACAATGAGCAGTTCTTC. This codes for CASTRERSYNEQFF.

A few counts support this clonotype. The chain couples TRBV6-5 to TRBJ2-7, with 7 bases that match TRBD1. Germline V gene data show CDR1 as MNHEY and CDR2 as SVGAGI. The CDR3 has 14 residues. Unmatched junction bases numbered 4, after V lost 1 base and J lost 4 bases. Here the CDR3 reads CASSYFYRGYEQYF. The CDR3, as DNA: TGTGCCAGCAGTTACTTCTACAGGGGTTACGAGCAGTACTTC.

Ten or more counts support this clonotype. This chain links TRBV2 with TRBJ2-7; TRBD2 is a possible D gene (5 bases). Germline lookup yields CDR1 SNHLY and CDR2 FYNNEI. This CDR3 has 14 amino acids. Deletions cut 7 bases from V and 1 base from J, with 14 bases between. DNA for the CDR3: TGTGCCAGCAATAGAAGAGGGCCTTCCTACGAGCAGTACTTC. Encoded protein: CASNRRGPSYEQYF.

This clonotype has at least ten counts. The gene calls are TRBV20-1 and TRBJ2-7, with 12 bases aligning to TRBD1. Germline V lookup: CDR1 DFQATT, CDR2 SNEGSKA (reference sequence). The ends lost 0 bases at V and 4 bases at J; junction bases unmatched: 4. The CDR3 loop spans 15 amino acids. The CDR3 bases are TGCAGTGCTAGAGATCCGGGACAGGGGGCTTACGAGCAGTACTTC. Encoded protein: CSARDPGQGAYEQYF.

The J gene is TRBJ2-5, the V gene TRBV28, with D unclear. Trimming cost V 5 bases and J 5 bases, with 9 bases left between them. Looked up from germline, CDR1 is MDHEN and CDR2 is SYDVKM. The CDR3 has 12 residues. CDR3 sequence: CASSPIPETQYF. CDR3 nucleotides: TGTGCCAGCAGTCCCATACCGGAGACCCAGTACTTC.

This clonotype has more than one count but fewer than ten. The chain joins TRBV10-3 to TRBJ2-7; tentatively, D is TRBD1 (5 bases). Trimming took off 6 bases at V and 5 bases at J, with 17 bases between the two ends. This CDR3 comprises 14 residues. Germline V gene lookup returns CDR1 ENHRY and CDR2 SYGVKD. The CDR3 is CAISVTDIGDEQYF. CDR3 DNA sequence: TGTGCCATCAGCGTTACTGACATAGGGGACGAGCAGTACTTC.

The chain couples TRBV6-1 to TRBJ1-1; D is unresolved. Trimming stripped 2 bases from V and 3 bases from J, with 13 bases between. The CDR3 totals 15 residues. Germline loops: CDR1 MNHNS, CDR2 SASEGT. The CDR3 DNA reads TGTGCCAGCAGTGAATATAGAGCTGGACACACTGAAGCTTTCTTT. This translates into CASSEYRAGHTEAFF.

This chain connects TRBV19 to TRBJ2-1; D might be TRBD2 (7 bases). The CDR3 length is 16 residues. The germline gives CDR1 LNHDA, CDR2 SQIVND (reference sequence). The V gene lost 1 base and the J gene lost 9 bases, with 19 bases spanning the gap. The CDR3 region has the DNA TGTGCCAGTAGTATAGTAGAGGGGGGGTCGAAGGGTGAGCAGTTCTTC. This translates into CASSIVEGGSKGEQFF.

The chain uses TRBV5-1 and TRBJ2-2; D perhaps matches TRBD1 (6 bases). V lost 4 bases to trimming and J lost 1 base, with 11 bases between them. CDR1 is SGHRS, CDR2 YFSETQ, per germline. This CDR3 is 15 amino acids long. The chain's CDR3 is CASSPGHWNTGELFF. The CDR3 DNA sequence: TGCGCCAGCAGCCCGGGACACTGGAACACCGGGGAGCTGTTTTTT. Looking up the rest from reference TRBV5-1 and TRBJ2-2 gives the full variable domain: KAGVTQTPRYLIKTRGQQVTLSCSPISGHRSVSWYQQTPGQGLQFLFEYFSETQRNKGNFPGRFSGRQFSNSRSEMNVSTLELGDSALYLCASSPGHWNTGELFFGEGSRLTVL.

This clonotype appeared many times. J is TRBJ2-5 and V is TRBV27; D is tentatively TRBD1 or TRBD2 (5 bases each). CDR3 length equals 15 residues. V shed 8 bases and J shed 3 bases, with 19 bases lying between them. Germline V gene sequence: CDR1 MNHEY, CDR2 SMNVEV (reference sequence). CDR3 nucleotides: TGTGCCAGCGCACCACTGGGACGGTTGAAAGAGACCCAGTACTTC. Residues: CASAPLGRLKETQYF.

The rearrangement joins TRBV5-1 to TRBJ2-1; no clear D. Germline CDR1 reads SGHRS; CDR2 reads YFSETQ. V was clipped by 3 bases and J by 7 bases, with 11 bases between them. The CDR3 has 13 amino acids. The CDR3 coding sequence is TGCGCCAGCAGCTCGATCTACGGTAATGAGCAGTTCTTC. Amino acid sequence: CASSSIYGNEQFF.